This paragraph reports one T cell receptor beta chain. Everyone who donated was a healthy bone marrow donor. These data belong to a study of cytomegalovirus exposure and HLA in healthy donors. The PCR ran on 60 Vbeta and 13 Jbeta primers. Data came from immunoSEQ multiplex PCR; TCRdb stores just in-frame clones and leaves some out. The sample lists more than 150,000 clones; 60% to 80% were seen once. The germline CDR1 and CDR2 sequences are SEHNR and FQNEAQ (reference sequence). With 1 base removed from V and 0 bases from J, the gap between germline ends came to 15 bases. CDR3 length equals 17 residues.

Sequenced: PBMCs. V and J are TRBV7-9 and TRBJ1-1, with no clear D. This TCR was sampled from a man aged 50 to 60 in good health and CMV-seropositive. The CDR3 DNA sequence: TGTGCCAGCAGCTTAGGGACTGGTGTCTGGTTGAACACTGAAGCTTTCTTT. It specifies CASSLGTGVWLNTEAFF.